Shown below are 21 T cell receptor beta chains from a single sample sequenced in a study of PD-1 blockade in classical Hodgkin lymphoma. Autologous stem cell transplantation was followed by relapse in every patient, and brentuximab vedotin exposure varied. TCRdb keeps only in-frame clones here, not all; method: immunoSEQ multiplex PCR. Found here are some 150,000 clones, around 73% of them singletons; the top ten hold roughly 8.4%. Sequences were derived from peripheral blood mononuclear cells (PBMCs), sampled before the second cycle of nivolumab. The receptors shown here come from a human donor with classical Hodgkin lymphoma.

This clone was seen ten or more times. The chain links TRBV4-3 to TRBJ1-5; D remains unclear. Trimming removed 0 bases from V and 5 bases from J, with 11 bases in between. The CDR3 is 15 residues long. Germline loops: CDR1 LGHNA, CDR2 YSLEER. CDR3 region: CASSQDQGDYQPQHF. The CDR3, as DNA: TGCGCCAGCAGCCAAGATCAAGGAGATTATCAGCCCCAGCATTTT.

In nucleotides, the CDR3 is TGTGCCAGCAGCTCATCGGGTAATGAAAAACTGTTTTTT. Residues: CASSSSGNEKLFF. This sequence joins TRBV7-9 and TRBJ1-4, with unresolved D. Germline loops: CDR1 SEHNR, CDR2 FQNEAQ (reference sequence). The CDR3 sequence is 13 residues long. V lost 4 bases, J lost 4 bases, and 7 bases lay in between.

The rearrangement uses TRBV5-5 and TRBJ1-2; no clear D. Trimming removed 2 bases at V and 4 bases at J, with 6 bases between. The CDR3 covers 12 residues. Germline V CDR1 and CDR2: SGHKS, YYEKEE (reference sequence). In DNA, the CDR3 is TGTGCCAGCAGCTTCACAAGCTATGGCTACACCTTC. As protein: CASSFTSYGYTF.

This sequence joins TRBV6-6 and TRBJ1-1; 7 positions match TRBD1. The CDR3 loop spans 13 amino acids. The trim removed 10 bases at V and 1 base at J, leaving 6 bases unmatched. Per germline, CDR1 MNHNY and CDR2 SVGAGI (reference sequence). CDR3 region: CATRQGRNTEAFF. The CDR3 DNA reads as TGTGCCACCAGACAGGGACGGAACACTGAAGCTTTCTTT.

This sequence joins TRBV9 and TRBJ2-7, with D perhaps TRBD2 (7 bases). Germline V CDR1 and CDR2: SGDLS, YYNGEE. The CDR3 is 15 amino acids. Trimming took off 0 bases at V and 5 bases at J, with 15 bases between the two ends. In DNA, the CDR3 is TGTGCCAGCAGCGTAGATGGGGGGGCGAGCGACGAGCAGTACTTC. This sequence encodes CASSVDGGASDEQYF.

This chain links TRBV5-1 with TRBJ2-1; 10 nucleotides align to TRBD2. The CDR3 has 18 amino acids. CDR1 is SGHRS and CDR2 is YFSETQ in the germline V gene. Losses at the gene ends were 0 bases for V and 3 bases for J; bases not matched to a gene: 9. The DNA for the CDR3 is TGCGCCAGCAGCTTGGTAACTAGCGGGGATGCTATCTACAATGAGCAGTTCTTC. It translates to CASSLVTSGDAIYNEQFF. The variable domain in full, completed from reference TRBV5-1 and TRBJ2-1, reads KAGVTQTPRYLIKTRGQQVTLSCSPISGHRSVSWYQQTPGQGLQFLFEYFSETQRNKGNFPGRFSGRQFSNSRSEMNVSTLELGDSALYLCASSLVTSGDAIYNEQFFGPGTRLTVL.

V gene TRBV6-5 combines with J gene TRBJ1-5, with D hard to call. Looked up from germline, CDR1 is MNHEY and CDR2 is SVGAGI. This CDR3 is built from 14 residues. The V end lost 5 bases, the J end lost 0 bases, and 8 bases lay between the germline ends. CDR3 in DNA: TGTGCCAGCAGTCTACAGAGTAGCAATCAGCCCCAGCATTTT. Protein: CASSLQSSNQPQHF.

The rearrangement uses TRBV7-2 and TRBJ2-7, with 7 nucleotides matching TRBD1. The CDR3 runs to 14 residues. Per germline, CDR1 SGHTA and CDR2 FQGNSA. Trimming took 6 bases from V and 3 from J; bases not matched to a gene: 8. The CDR3 DNA reads TGTGCCAGCAGACCACGCCGGGACAGCTACGAGCAGTACTTC. This sequence encodes CASRPRRDSYEQYF. Complete variable domain (other parts from reference TRBV7-2 and TRBJ2-7): GAGVSQSPSNKVTEKGKDVELRCDPISGHTALYWYRQSLGQGLEFLIYFQGNSAPDKSGLPSDRFSAERTGGSVSTLTIQRTQQEDSAVYLCASRPRRDSYEQYFGPGTRLTVT.

This chain links TRBV5-6 with TRBJ2-1; 8 bases agree with TRBD1. Germline CDR1 SGHDT, CDR2 YYEEEE. Trimming removed 1 base from V and 8 bases from J; junction bases left unmatched: 8. This CDR3 spans 15 amino acids. The CDR3 protein is CASSLRYRGMDEQFF. CDR3 nucleotide sequence: TGTGCCAGCAGCTTGAGGTACAGGGGGATGGATGAGCAGTTCTTC.

V is TRBV18 and J is TRBJ2-7, with 7 bases lining up with TRBD1. V shed 6 bases, J shed 4 bases, and the junction held 9 bases outside the gene matches. The CDR3 runs to 14 residues. The germline CDR1 and CDR2 sequences are KGHSH and LQKENI. CDR3 in amino acids: CASSLSGTAYEQYF. DNA of the CDR3: TGTGCCAGCTCCCTGTCCGGGACAGCTTACGAGCAGTACTTC.

This chain links TRBV10-3 with TRBJ2-5, with TRBD2 as a possible D gene (5 bases). This CDR3 contains 14 residues. Germline lookup yields CDR1 ENHRY and CDR2 SYGVKD. Trimming removed 2 bases from V and 5 bases from J, with 12 bases in between. The CDR3 protein is CAISEDRWRETQYF. The DNA of the CDR3 is TGTGCCATCAGTGAGGACCGGTGGAGGGAGACCCAGTACTTC.

This chain connects TRBV5-1 to TRBJ2-5; no firm D call. This CDR3 is built from 15 residues. Germline V lookup: CDR1 SGHRS, CDR2 YFSETQ. V gave up 0 bases and J gave up 0 bases, with 9 bases separating them. The CDR3: CASSLDGQDQETQYF. In DNA, the CDR3 is TGCGCCAGCAGCTTGGATGGGCAGGACCAAGAGACCCAGTACTTC.

The chain couples TRBV11-2 to TRBJ2-1; 10 nucleotides agree with TRBD2. With 1 base clipped from V and 7 bases from J, the junction kept 10 bases outside the gene matches. The CDR3 covers 17 residues. Germline V gene data show CDR1 as SGHAT and CDR2 as FQNNGV. CDR3 DNA: TGTGCCAGCAGCTTAGGGTGGGCTAGCGGGAGTCAAAATGAGCAGTTCTTC. Its translation: CASSLGWASGSQNEQFF.

This rearrangement joins TRBV6-6 to TRBJ1-5; D is uncertain. V gave up 5 bases and J gave up 4 bases, with 15 bases separating them. The CDR3 runs 15 residues. Germline CDR1 is MNHNY and CDR2 is SVGAGI (reference sequence). The CDR3 region is CASSPHSGRNQPQHF. The CDR3 DNA reads TGTGCCAGCAGTCCCCATTCGGGCAGAAATCAGCCCCAGCATTTT.

The CDR3 loop reads CASSVGGLAGAETQYF. Written as DNA, the CDR3 is TGTGCCAGCAGCGTAGGGGGACTAGCGGGAGCTGAGACCCAGTACTTC. This chain connects TRBV9 to TRBJ2-5; the match to TRBD2 covers 14 bases. This CDR3 spans 16 amino acids. Unmatched junction bases numbered 3, after V lost 0 bases and J lost 5 bases. CDR1 is SGDLS, CDR2 YYNGEE, per germline.

The rearrangement links TRBV7-2 to TRBJ2-7, with 10 nucleotides matching TRBD2. The germline CDR1 and CDR2 sequences are SGHTA and FQGNSA. The CDR3 contains 15 residues. J gave up 4 bases and V 3 bases, and 6 bases lay outside the gene matches. CDR3 nucleotides: TGTGCCAGCAGCTTTTCTAGCGGGAGCCTGTACGAGCAGTACTTC. This encodes CASSFSSGSLYEQYF.

The chain recombines TRBV5-1 with TRBJ2-7, with D perhaps TRBD1 (6 bases). This CDR3 spans 14 amino acids. V was clipped by 4 bases and J by 6 bases, with 17 bases between them. From germline, CDR1 is SGHRS and CDR2 YFSETQ. The CDR3 sequence: CASSVPGQGSEQYF. CDR3 nucleotides: TGCGCCAGCAGCGTACCGGGACAAGGAAGCGAGCAGTACTTC.

The CDR3 sequence is CASRLGGGSYEQYF. CDR3 sequence (DNA): TGTGCCAGCAGACTCGGGGGTGGCTCCTACGAGCAGTACTTC. J is TRBJ2-7 and V is TRBV25-1; a possible D gene is TRBD2 (6 bases). The ends were cut back, 6 bases at V and 0 bases at J, with 12 bases in the middle. The germline CDR1 and CDR2 sequences are MGHDK and SYGVNS. The CDR3 loop spans 14 amino acids.

The genes are TRBV5-1 and TRBJ1-3; D gene ambiguous. The CDR3 extends over 18 amino acids. Germline lookup yields CDR1 SGHRS and CDR2 YFSETQ. The germline V and J ends were trimmed by 1 base and 0 bases, with 17 bases remaining between them. CDR3 sequence reads: CASSLQPLGSSSGNTIYF. In DNA form, the CDR3 reads TGCGCCAGCAGCTTGCAGCCCCTAGGGTCTTCCTCTGGAAACACCATATATTTT.

J is TRBJ1-5 and V is TRBV4-1; 7 nucleotides agree with TRBD1. Per the germline V gene, CDR1 is MGHRA and CDR2 is YSYEKL. This CDR3 has 15 amino acids. Trimming removed 1 base from V and 2 bases from J; junction bases left unmatched: 2. The CDR3 DNA follows: TGCGCCAGCAGCCAAGGACAGGGAGGCAATCAGCCCCAGCATTTT. It encodes CASSQGQGGNQPQHF.

The chain is built from TRBV7-6 and TRBJ1-5; D not certain. The V gene's germline CDR1 is SGHVS and CDR2 FNYEAQ. CDR3 length: 12 residues. V gave up 5 bases and J gave up 5 bases, with 7 bases separating them. The CDR3 DNA sequence: TGTGCCAGCAGCGAACGGGATCAGCCCCAGCATTTT. It is translated as CASSERDQPQHF.